Presented here are 2 T cell receptor beta chains from one specimen sequenced in a study of cytomegalovirus exposure and HLA in healthy donors. The PCR used 60 Vbeta and 13 Jbeta primers. TCRdb's table, derived via immunoSEQ multiplex PCR, lists solely in-frame clones and lacks some. The sample has about 130,000 clones, approximately 75% seen once. The source material was PBMCs. The receptors originated from a woman aged 45-60 years in good health and CMV-seronegative.

For the CDR3, the DNA is TGTGCCACAAGCGGGAGGGGAAGAAATGAGCAGTTCTTC. Translating gives CATSGRGRNEQFF. V usage is TRBV10-3 and J usage is TRBJ2-1, with 10 bases lining up with TRBD2. V gave up 10 bases and J gave up 7 bases; unmatched junction bases: 7. The CDR3 runs to 13 residues. Germline V gene sequence: CDR1 ENHRY, CDR2 SYGVKD.

The chain recombines TRBV7-2 with TRBJ2-3; 11 bases fit TRBD2. From germline, CDR1 is SGHTA and CDR2 FQGNSA. V shed 3 bases, J shed 2 bases, and the junction held 1 base outside the gene matches. The CDR3 totals 15 residues. The CDR3 here is CASSLTSGNTDTQYF. The CDR3 coding sequence is TGTGCCAGCAGCTTGACTAGCGGGAACACAGATACGCAGTATTTT.